These T cell receptor beta chains were read from a single sample in a study of cytomegalovirus exposure and HLA in healthy donors. TCRdb's copy holds only in-frame clones and misses some; the assay was immunoSEQ multiplex PCR. The table includes some 110,000 clones, about 82% detected once. Material for sequencing was PBMCs. These receptors all come from a man in his late teens or twenties in good health and CMV-seronegative. CDR3s include the opening cysteine and the closing phenylalanine or tryptophan. A D gene is named only where the DNA matches it firmly. The size entry is marked missing in some rows and otherwise reads once, few, many or a size class.

V gene,clone size,J gene,D gene,CDR3 DNA,CDR3 protein
TRBV6-1,-,TRBJ2-7,TRBD1,TGTGCCAGCAGTGAAGCGAGGACAGGCGCCACCTACGAGCAGTACTTC,CASSEARTGATYEQYF
TRBV6-6,-,TRBJ1-2,-,TGTGCCAGCAGTTACGCCCTTCAGGGGAACTATGGCTACACCTTC,CASSYALQGNYGYTF
TRBV4-1,-,TRBJ2-1,TRBD2,TGCGCCAGCAGCCAAGCGGGGGGGAACATCCGCGAGCAGTTCTTC,CASSQAGGNIREQFF
TRBV2,-,TRBJ1-2,TRBD1,TGTGCCAGCAGTCGTGGACAGGGGTACTATGGCTACACCTTC,CASSRGQGYYGYTF
TRBV11-3,-,TRBJ2-3,TRBD2,TGTGCCAGCAGCTCCGGACTAGCTACGGATACGCAGTATTTT,CASSSGLATDTQYF
TRBV5-4,-,TRBJ2-7,TRBD2,TGTGCCAGCAGCTTGACGGGACTAGCGAAACCCTACGAGCAGTACTTC,CASSLTGLAKPYEQYF
TRBV27,-,TRBJ2-7,TRBD2,TGTGCCAGCAGTTCGGGGGGACTAGCGGGAACCCACGAGCAGTACTTC,CASSSGGLAGTHEQYF
TRBV6-5,-,TRBJ2-7,-,TGTGCCAGCAGTTCTGACGGGAACTACGAGCAGTACTTC,CASSSDGNYEQYF
TRBV5-1,-,TRBJ2-6,-,TGCGCCAGCAGCTTGGGAAGCACTGGGGCCAACGTCCTGACTTTC,CASSLGSTGANVLTF
TRBV5-1,-,TRBJ2-7,-,TGCGCCAGCAGCCCCTCAGGGGGGCCCACGTCCTACGAGCAGTACTTC,CASSPSGGPTSYEQYF
TRBV6-5,-,TRBJ2-4,-,TGTGCCAGCAGCCTAACTCGTTGGGCCAAAAACATTCAGTACTTC,CASSLTRWAKNIQYF
TRBV7-8,-,TRBJ2-3,-,TGTGCCAGCAGCCGCCCTAAAGGGGAACCTAGCACAGATACGCAGTATTTT,CASSRPKGEPSTDTQYF
TRBV6-5,-,TRBJ2-7,-,TGTGCCAGCAGTGCCTACAGGTTAGCCTACGAGCAGTACTTC,CASSAYRLAYEQYF
TRBV30,-,TRBJ1-1,-,TGTGCCTGGAGTGTACGACAGGAGGCTTTCTTT,CAWSVRQEAFF
TRBV19,-,TRBJ1-1,TRBD1,TGTGCCAGTACAATAGGGACAGGGGTACCGACAGCTTTCTTT,CASTIGTGVPTAFF
TRBV5-1,-,TRBJ1-6,-,TGCGCCAGCAGCTTGGAGCCCGGGAATGGTAATTCACCCCTCCACTTT,CASSLEPGNGNSPLHF
TRBV9,-,TRBJ1-4,-,TGTGCCAGCAGCGTAGCCGGAACGTCGGGAGAAAAACTGTTTTTT,CASSVAGTSGEKLFF
TRBV30,-,TRBJ2-7,TRBD1,TGTGCCTGGAGTGCGGCAGGGGGCTACGAGCAGTACTTC,CAWSAAGGYEQYF
TRBV6-5,-,TRBJ2-5,-,TGTGCCAGCAGTTACCCCGACAGCCCAGAGACCCAGTACTTC,CASSYPDSPETQYF
TRBV15,-,TRBJ2-3,TRBD1,TGTGCCACCAGCACGGACAGGGCAGATACGCAGTATTTT,CATSTDRADTQYF
TRBV30,-,TRBJ2-6,-,TGTGCCTGGAGTTCCAAATCTGGGGCCAACGTCCTGACTTTC,CAWSSKSGANVLTF
TRBV7-8,-,TRBJ1-2,TRBD1,TGTGCCAGCAGCTTAGCACACAGGGGAGGCTACACCTTC,CASSLAHRGGYTF
TRBV5-1,-,TRBJ1-2,-,TGCGCCAGCAGCTTGGAAATCAGGGGTGGTGGCTACACCTTC,CASSLEIRGGGYTF
TRBV15,few,TRBJ2-7,TRBD1,TGTGCCACCAGCAGAGATCGAAGAAACAGGGGTGGCGAGCAGTACTTC,CATSRDRRNRGGEQYF
TRBV19,-,TRBJ1-5,TRBD1,TGTGCCAGTAGTATATTTGGAGGACAGGCCGATCAGCCCCAGCATTTT,CASSIFGGQADQPQHF
TRBV13,few,TRBJ2-5,TRBD2,TGTGCCAGCAGCTTAGGGGGGAGGGGCCAAGAGACCCAGTACTTC,CASSLGGRGQETQYF
TRBV30,-,TRBJ1-5,TRBD1,TGTGCCTGGAGCGCCTTCCAGGGGGCAGGGCAGCCCCAGCATTTT,CAWSAFQGAGQPQHF
TRBV19,-,TRBJ2-2,-,TGTGCCAGCGGACAGTCGGGGACCGGGGAGCTGTTTTTT,CASGQSGTGELFF
TRBV5-4,-,TRBJ2-1,TRBD2,TGTGCCAGCAGCCCTCGGGAGGGGACCTACAATGAGCAGTTCTTC,CASSPREGTYNEQFF
TRBV19,-,TRBJ1-1,-,TGTGCCAGTAGTATAGGAGGGTCTGAAGCTTTCTTT,CASSIGGSEAFF
TRBV7-6,-,TRBJ1-1,TRBD1,TGTGCCAGCAGCCCGGGGACAGGGAGCGGTAACACTGAAGCTTTCTTT,CASSPGTGSGNTEAFF
TRBV7-2,-,TRBJ2-7,-,TGTGCCAGCAGCCTAGGAGCCTTGGGGGCGCGGGAGCAGTACTTC,CASSLGALGAREQYF
TRBV14,-,TRBJ2-2,-,TGTGCCAGCAGCCAAGATTTGCAGGGGCTAAATTCCGGGGAGCTGTTTTTT,CASSQDLQGLNSGELFF
TRBV5-1,-,TRBJ2-7,-,TGCGCCAGCAGCCTGGAAGGGGCGGATTACGAGCAGTACTTC,CASSLEGADYEQYF
TRBV7-9,-,TRBJ2-3,-,TGTGCCAGCAGCTCGGACTCCACTAGCCCCACAGATACGCAGTATTTT,CASSSDSTSPTDTQYF
TRBV4-2,few,TRBJ1-2,-,TGTGCCAGCAGCCAGCCTCCGGGGGACTATGGCTACACCTTC,CASSQPPGDYGYTF
TRBV19,-,TRBJ2-6,-,TGTGCCAGTAGTACCACCTCCGTAGGGGCCTCTGGGGCCAACGTCCTGACTTTC,CASSTTSVGASGANVLTF
TRBV10-3,-,TRBJ2-1,TRBD2,TGTGCCATCAGTGAGACTAGCGGGAGCAGGGGATCCTACAATGAGCAGTTCTTC,CAISETSGSRGSYNEQFF
TRBV5-8,-,TRBJ1-5,TRBD1,TGTGCCAGCAGCGCCGGGACAGGGAGCAATCAGCCCCAGCATTTT,CASSAGTGSNQPQHF
TRBV6-5,-,TRBJ2-1,-,TGTGCCAGCAGTTACTCGCTCCTAGAGGCCTACAATGAGCAGTTCTTC,CASSYSLLEAYNEQFF
TRBV9,-,TRBJ1-3,-,TGTGCCAGCAGCCCAGGAGGGGCGGCGGACACCATATATTTT,CASSPGGAADTIYF
TRBV27,few,TRBJ2-2,-,TGTGCCAGCAGTTTGTACAGGGTAGCGAACACCGGGGAGCTGTTTTTT,CASSLYRVANTGELFF
TRBV6-1,-,TRBJ1-5,-,TGTGCCAGCAGTGAACAGACAGCCAATCAGCCCCAGCATTTT,CASSEQTANQPQHF
TRBV29-1,-,TRBJ2-7,TRBD2,TGCAGCGCTCGGGGAGGGCCCTACGAGCAGTACTTC,CSARGGPYEQYF
TRBV13,-,TRBJ2-3,-,TGTGCCAGCAGCTTGGGAGGGGGGGCCGGAGATACGCAGTATTTT,CASSLGGGAGDTQYF
TRBV6-5,-,TRBJ2-3,TRBD2,TGTGCCAGCAGCCATAGCGGGGGGGGAGATACGCAGTATTTT,CASSHSGGGDTQYF
TRBV6-4,-,TRBJ2-3,TRBD2,TGTGCCAGCAGAGTAAGCGGGGGAAGCACAGATACGCAGTATTTT,CASRVSGGSTDTQYF
TRBV30,-,TRBJ2-3,-,TGTGCCTGGAGTGGACAGACCGGTGTGGATACGCAGTATTTT,CAWSGQTGVDTQYF
TRBV21-1,-,TRBJ2-7,-,TGTGCCAGCAGCAAAGGAACAGAAAATGCACCCTACGAGCAGTACTTC,CASSKGTENAPYEQYF
TRBV6-5,few,TRBJ1-2,TRBD1,TGTGCCAGCAGTTCGACAGGGCCAAGTGGCTACACCTTC,CASSSTGPSGYTF
TRBV6-1,-,TRBJ1-5,TRBD1,TGTGCCAGCAGTTCGGACAGGGCCGTTCAGCCCCAGCATTTT,CASSSDRAVQPQHF
TRBV30,-,TRBJ2-7,-,TGTGCCTGGAGTCCCGGCGGGACAGTGGGGCACTACGAGCAGTACTTC,CAWSPGGTVGHYEQYF